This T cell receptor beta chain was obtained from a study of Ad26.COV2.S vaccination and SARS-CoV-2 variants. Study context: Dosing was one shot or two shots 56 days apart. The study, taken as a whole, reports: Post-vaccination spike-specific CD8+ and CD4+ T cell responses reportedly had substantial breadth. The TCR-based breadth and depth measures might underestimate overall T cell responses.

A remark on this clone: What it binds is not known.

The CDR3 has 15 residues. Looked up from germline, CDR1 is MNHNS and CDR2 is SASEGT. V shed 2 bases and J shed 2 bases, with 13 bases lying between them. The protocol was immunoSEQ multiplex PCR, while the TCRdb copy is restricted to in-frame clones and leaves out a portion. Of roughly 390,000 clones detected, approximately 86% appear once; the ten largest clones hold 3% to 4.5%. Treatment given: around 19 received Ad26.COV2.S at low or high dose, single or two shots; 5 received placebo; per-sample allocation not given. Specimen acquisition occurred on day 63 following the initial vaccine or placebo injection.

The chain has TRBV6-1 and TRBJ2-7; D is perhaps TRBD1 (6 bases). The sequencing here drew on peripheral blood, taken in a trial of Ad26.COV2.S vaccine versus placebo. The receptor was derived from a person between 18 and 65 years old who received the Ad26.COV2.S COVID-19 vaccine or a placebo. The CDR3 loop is CASSEILGAPYEQYF. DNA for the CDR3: TGTGCCAGCAGTGAAATTTTGGGGGCCCCCTACGAGCAGTACTTC.